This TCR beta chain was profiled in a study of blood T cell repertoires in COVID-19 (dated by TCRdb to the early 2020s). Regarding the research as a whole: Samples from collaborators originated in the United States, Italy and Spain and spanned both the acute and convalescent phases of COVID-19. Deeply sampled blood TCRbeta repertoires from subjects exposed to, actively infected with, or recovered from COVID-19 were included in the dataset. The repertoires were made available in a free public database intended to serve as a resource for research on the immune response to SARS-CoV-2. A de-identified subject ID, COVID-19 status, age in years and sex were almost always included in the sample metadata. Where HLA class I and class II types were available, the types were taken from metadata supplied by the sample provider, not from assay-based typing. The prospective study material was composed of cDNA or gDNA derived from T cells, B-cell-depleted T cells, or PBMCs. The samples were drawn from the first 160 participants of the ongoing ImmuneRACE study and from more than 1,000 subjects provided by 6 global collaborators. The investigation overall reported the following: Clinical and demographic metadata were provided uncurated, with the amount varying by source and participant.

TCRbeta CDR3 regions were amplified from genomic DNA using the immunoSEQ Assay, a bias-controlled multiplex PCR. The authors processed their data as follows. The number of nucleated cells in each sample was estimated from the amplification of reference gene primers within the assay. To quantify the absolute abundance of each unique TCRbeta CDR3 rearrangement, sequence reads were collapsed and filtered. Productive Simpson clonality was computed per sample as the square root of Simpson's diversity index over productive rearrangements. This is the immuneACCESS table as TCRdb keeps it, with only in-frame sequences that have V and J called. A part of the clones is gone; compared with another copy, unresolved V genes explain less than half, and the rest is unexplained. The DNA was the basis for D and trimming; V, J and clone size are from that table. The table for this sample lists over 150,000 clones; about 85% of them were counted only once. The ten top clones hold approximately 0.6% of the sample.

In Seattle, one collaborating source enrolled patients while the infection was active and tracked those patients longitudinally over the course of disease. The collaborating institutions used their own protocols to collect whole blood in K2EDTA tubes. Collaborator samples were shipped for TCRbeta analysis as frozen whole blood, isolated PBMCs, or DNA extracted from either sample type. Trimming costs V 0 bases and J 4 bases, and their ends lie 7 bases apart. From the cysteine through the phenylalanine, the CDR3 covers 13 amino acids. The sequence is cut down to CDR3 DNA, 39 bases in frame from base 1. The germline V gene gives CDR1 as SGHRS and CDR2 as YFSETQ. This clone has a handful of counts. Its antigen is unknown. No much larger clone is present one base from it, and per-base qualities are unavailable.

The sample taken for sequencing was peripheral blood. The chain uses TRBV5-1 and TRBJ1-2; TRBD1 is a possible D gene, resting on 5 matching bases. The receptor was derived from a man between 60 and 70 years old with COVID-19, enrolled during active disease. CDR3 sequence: CASSLAQGYGYTF. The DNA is TGCGCCAGCAGCTTGGCTCAGGGCTATGGCTACACCTTC.